The text below deals with one T cell receptor beta chain. Its antigen is undetermined. During the collection period, no donor immune events like infections were recorded. The entry originates in a study of identifying expanded T cells in peripheral blood. Regarding the study as a whole: Variance in clone template counts between approximately 2-week samples significantly increased with total template count across all healthy donors. Technical replicates showed about 1.2 changed clones; approximately 2 weeks around 15; four weeks 19.

Here immunoSEQ multiplex PCR was the method, and the copy in TCRdb shows in-frame clones only, minus some. The table shows more than 85,000 clones, with about 88% occurring only once. V was shortened by 4 bases and J by 6 bases, with 7 bases between the two germline ends. CDR1 DFQATT and CDR2 SNEGSKA come from the germline V gene (reference sequence). The CDR3 runs to 11 residues. This TCR was sampled from a person aged 18 to 75 in good health. Material for sequencing was blood. V is TRBV20-1 and J is TRBJ2-1; no firm D call. In DNA form, the CDR3 reads TGCAGTGCTATACCCCTCAATGAGCAGTTCTTC. Translated: CSAIPLNEQFF.